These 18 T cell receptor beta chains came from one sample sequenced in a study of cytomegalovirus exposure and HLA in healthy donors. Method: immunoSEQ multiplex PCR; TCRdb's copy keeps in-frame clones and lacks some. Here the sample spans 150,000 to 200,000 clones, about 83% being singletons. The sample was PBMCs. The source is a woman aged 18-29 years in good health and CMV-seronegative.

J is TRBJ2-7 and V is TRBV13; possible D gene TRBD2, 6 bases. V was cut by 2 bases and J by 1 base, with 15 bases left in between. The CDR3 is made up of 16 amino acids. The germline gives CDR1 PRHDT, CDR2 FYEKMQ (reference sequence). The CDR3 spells CASSLRGAGTSYEQYF. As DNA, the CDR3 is TGTGCCAGCAGCTTAAGGGGCGCCGGGACTTCCTACGAGCAGTACTTC.

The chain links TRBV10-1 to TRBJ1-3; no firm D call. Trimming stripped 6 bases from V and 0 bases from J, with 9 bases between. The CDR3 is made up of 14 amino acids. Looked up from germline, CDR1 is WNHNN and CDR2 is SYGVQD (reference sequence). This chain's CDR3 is CASSPTFSGNTIYF. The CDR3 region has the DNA TGCGCCAGCAGCCCGACTTTCTCTGGAAACACCATATATTTT.

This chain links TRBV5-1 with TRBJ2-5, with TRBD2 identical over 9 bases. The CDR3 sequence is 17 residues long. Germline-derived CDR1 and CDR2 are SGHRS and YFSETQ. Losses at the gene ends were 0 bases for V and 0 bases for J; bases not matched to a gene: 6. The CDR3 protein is CASSLDRLAAYQETQYF. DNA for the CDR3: TGCGCCAGCAGCTTGGATCGACTAGCGGCCTACCAAGAGACCCAGTACTTC.

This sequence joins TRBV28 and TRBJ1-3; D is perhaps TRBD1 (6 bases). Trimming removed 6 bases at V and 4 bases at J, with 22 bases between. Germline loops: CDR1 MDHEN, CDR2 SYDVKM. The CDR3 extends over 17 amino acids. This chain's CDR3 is CASSGLAGGGPGNTIYF. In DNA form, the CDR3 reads TGTGCCAGCAGCGGCCTCGCCGGGGGGGGCCCCGGAAACACCATATATTTT.

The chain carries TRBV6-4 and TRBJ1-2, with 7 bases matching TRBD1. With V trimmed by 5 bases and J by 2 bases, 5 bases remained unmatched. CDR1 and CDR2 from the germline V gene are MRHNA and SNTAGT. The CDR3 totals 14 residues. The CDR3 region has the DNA TGTGCCAGCAGTAAAGGGGGCGAGAACTATGGCTACACCTTC. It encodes CASSKGGENYGYTF.

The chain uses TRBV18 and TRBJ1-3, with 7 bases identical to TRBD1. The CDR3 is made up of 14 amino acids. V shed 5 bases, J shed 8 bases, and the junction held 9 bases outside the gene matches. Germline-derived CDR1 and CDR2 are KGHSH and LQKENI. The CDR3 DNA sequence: TGTGCCAGCTCAATCGGACAGGCCCCGGACACCATATATTTT. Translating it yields CASSIGQAPDTIYF.

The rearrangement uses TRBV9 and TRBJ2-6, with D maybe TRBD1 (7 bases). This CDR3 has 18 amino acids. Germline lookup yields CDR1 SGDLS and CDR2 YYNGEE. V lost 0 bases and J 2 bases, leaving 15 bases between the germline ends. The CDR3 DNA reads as TGTGCCAGCAGCGTAGATCCAGGGGGAGGTGCTGGGGCCAACGTCCTGACTTTC. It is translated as CASSVDPGGGAGANVLTF.

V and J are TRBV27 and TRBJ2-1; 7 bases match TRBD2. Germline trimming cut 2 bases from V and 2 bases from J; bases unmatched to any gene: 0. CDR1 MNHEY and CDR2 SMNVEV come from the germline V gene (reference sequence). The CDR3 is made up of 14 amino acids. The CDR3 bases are TGTGCCAGCAGTTTAGGGGGGGCCTACAATGAGCAGTTCTTC. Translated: CASSLGGAYNEQFF.

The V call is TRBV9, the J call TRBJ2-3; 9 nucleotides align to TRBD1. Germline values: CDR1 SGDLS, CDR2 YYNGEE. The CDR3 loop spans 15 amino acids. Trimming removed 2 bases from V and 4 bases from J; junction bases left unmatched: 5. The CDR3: CASSVLGTGPDTQYF. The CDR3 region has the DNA TGTGCCAGCAGCGTGCTCGGGACAGGGCCAGATACGCAGTATTTT.

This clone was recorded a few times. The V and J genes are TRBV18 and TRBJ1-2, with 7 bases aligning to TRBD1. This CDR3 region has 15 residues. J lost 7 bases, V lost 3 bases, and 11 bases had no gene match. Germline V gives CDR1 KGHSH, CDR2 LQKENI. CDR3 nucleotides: TGTGCCAGCTCACCGGGACAGCGTACTACCACTGGCTACACCTTC. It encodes CASSPGQRTTTGYTF.

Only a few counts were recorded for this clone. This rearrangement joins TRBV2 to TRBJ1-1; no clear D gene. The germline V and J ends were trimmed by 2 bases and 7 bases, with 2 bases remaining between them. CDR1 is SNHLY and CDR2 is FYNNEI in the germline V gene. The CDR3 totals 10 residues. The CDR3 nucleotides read TGTGCCAGCAGTGAACGTGAAGCTTTCTTT. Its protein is CASSEREAFF.

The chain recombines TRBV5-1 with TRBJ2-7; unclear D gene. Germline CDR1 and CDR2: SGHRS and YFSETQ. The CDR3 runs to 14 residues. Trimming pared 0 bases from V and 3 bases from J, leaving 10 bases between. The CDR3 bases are TGCGCCAGCAGCTTGGGGGTTTCAGGCTACGAGCAGTACTTC. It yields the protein CASSLGVSGYEQYF.

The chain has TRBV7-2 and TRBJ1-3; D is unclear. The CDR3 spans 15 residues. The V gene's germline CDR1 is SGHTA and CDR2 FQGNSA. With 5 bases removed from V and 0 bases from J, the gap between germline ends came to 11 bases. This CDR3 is CASSLSLSSGNTIYF. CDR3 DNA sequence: TGTGCCAGCAGCCTAAGCTTGAGCTCTGGAAACACCATATATTTT.

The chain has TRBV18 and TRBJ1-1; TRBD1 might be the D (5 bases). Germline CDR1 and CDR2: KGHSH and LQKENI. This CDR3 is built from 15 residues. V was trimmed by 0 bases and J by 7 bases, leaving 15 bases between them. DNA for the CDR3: TGTGCCAGCTCACCACCGAGAGGGGAGGACGGTGAAGCTTTCTTT. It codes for CASSPPRGEDGEAFF.

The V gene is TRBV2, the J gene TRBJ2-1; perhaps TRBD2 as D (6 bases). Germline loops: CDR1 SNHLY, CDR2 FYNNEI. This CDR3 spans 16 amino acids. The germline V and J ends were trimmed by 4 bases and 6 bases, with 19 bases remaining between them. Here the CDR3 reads CASSGPDYHYGNEQFF. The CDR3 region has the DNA TGTGCCAGCAGTGGCCCGGACTACCACTATGGCAATGAGCAGTTCTTC.

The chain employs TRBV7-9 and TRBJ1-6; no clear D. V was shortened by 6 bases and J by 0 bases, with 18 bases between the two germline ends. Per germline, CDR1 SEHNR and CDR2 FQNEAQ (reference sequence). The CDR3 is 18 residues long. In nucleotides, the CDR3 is TGTGCCAGCAGTGAGACGCTGGGTGGGAGCTCCTATAATTCACCCCTCCACTTT. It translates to CASSETLGGSSYNSPLHF.

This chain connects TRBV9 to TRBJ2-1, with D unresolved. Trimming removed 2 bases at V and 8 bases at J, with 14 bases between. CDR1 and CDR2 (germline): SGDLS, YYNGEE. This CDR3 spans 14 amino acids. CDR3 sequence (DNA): TGTGCCAGCAGCGTTGAGCTAGTTCGGGATGAGCAGTTCTTC. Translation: CASSVELVRDEQFF.

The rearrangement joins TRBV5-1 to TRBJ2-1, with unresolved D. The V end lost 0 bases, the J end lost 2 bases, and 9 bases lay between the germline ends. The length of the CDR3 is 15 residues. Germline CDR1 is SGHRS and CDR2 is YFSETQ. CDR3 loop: CASSLEVAPYNEQFF. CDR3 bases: TGCGCCAGCAGCTTGGAGGTAGCTCCCTACAATGAGCAGTTCTTC.